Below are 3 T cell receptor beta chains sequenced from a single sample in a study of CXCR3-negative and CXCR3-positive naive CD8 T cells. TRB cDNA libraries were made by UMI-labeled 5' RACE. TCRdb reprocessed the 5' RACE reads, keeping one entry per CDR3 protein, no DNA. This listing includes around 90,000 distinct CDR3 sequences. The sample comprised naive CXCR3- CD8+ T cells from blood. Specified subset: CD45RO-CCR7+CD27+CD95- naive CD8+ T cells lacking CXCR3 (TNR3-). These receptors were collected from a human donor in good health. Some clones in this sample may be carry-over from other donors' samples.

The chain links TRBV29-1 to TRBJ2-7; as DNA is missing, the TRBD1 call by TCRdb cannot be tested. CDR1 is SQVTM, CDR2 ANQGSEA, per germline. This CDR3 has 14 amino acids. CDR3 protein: CSVEFRDRSYEQYF.

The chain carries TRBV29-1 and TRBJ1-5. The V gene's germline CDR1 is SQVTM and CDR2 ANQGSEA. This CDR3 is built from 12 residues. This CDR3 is CSVGFSDQPQHF.

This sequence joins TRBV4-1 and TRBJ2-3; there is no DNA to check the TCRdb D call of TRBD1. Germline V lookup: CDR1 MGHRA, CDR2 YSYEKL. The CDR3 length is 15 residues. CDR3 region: CASSQSTGSTDTQYF.